One and the same sample provided the 8 T cell receptor beta chains below, sequenced in a study of CXCR3-negative and CXCR3-positive naive CD8 T cells. The study made its TRB cDNA libraries by 5' RACE, adding UMI labels. No DNA is given; TCRdb re-called the 5' RACE reads and lists each CDR3 protein once. Seen in this sample are some 5,000 distinct CDR3 sequences; the ten most common clones hold roughly 2%. The specimen was naive CXCR3- CD8+ T cells from blood. Subset here: CD45RO-CCR7+CD27+CD95- naive CD8+ T cells lacking CXCR3 (TNR3-). The receptors derive from a human donor in good health. Some clones in this sample may be carry-over from other donors' samples.

This clonotype is deemed medium-sized by its frequency. The chain links TRBV9 to TRBJ1-2. The length of the CDR3 is 15 residues. CDR1 is SGDLS and CDR2 is YYNGEE in the germline V gene. The CDR3 loop is CASSGRLVSGYGYTF.

In terms of frequency, this clonotype is medium-sized. The chain combines TRBV15 with TRBJ1-4; without DNA, the TCRdb call of TRBD1 cannot be checked. Germline CDR1 LNHNV, CDR2 YYDKDF (reference sequence). The CDR3 covers 16 residues. The chain's CDR3 is CATSREGGAPAEKLFF.

The chain has TRBV7-6 and TRBJ2-3; as DNA is missing, the TRBD2 call by TCRdb cannot be tested. Germline CDR1 SGHVS, CDR2 FNYEAQ. There are 14 residues in the CDR3. The CDR3: CTSSSTRGFHTQYF.

This clonotype is medium-sized by frequency. The chain employs TRBV5-1 and TRBJ2-7; TCRdb indicates TRBD2, and absent DNA this call remains unverified. CDR3 length: 17 amino acids. Germline-derived CDR1 and CDR2 are SGHRS and YFSETQ. CDR3 sequence: CASSLRASGGFNHEQYF.

The chain couples TRBV20-1 to TRBJ2-7; TCRdb's assignment of TRBD1 cannot be checked, as there is no DNA. The CDR3 contains 15 residues. Germline CDR1 DFQATT, CDR2 SNEGSKA (reference sequence). This CDR3 is CSATMDRAVSYEQYF.

This clonotype registers medium-sized by frequency. The chain carries TRBV29-1 and TRBJ2-3; lacking DNA, the TRBD2 call made by TCRdb goes unchecked. Germline CDR1 and CDR2: SQVTM and ANQGSEA. The CDR3 runs to 11 residues. CDR3 residues: CSALLEGRLYF.

This chain uses TRBV19 with TRBJ1-2; TCRdb indicates TRBD1, and absent DNA this call remains unverified. Germline loops: CDR1 LNHDA, CDR2 SQIVND (reference sequence). The CDR3 has 13 amino acids. The CDR3 protein is CASTASAGGTYTF.

The chain employs TRBV29-1 and TRBJ2-7. Germline V gene sequence: CDR1 SQVTM, CDR2 ANQGSEA. CDR3 size: 11 residues. The CDR3 protein is CSVVESYEQYF.